This TCR beta chain was identified in a study of CD4 and CD8 cells across lung adenocarcinoma regions. One entry per CDR3 protein results from TCRdb running MiXCR on the PCR reads. Among roughly 12,000 distinct CDR3 sequences listed, roughly 60% were seen once. The patients had localized lung adenocarcinoma, a non-small cell subtype. The CDR3 is 15 amino acids. V was trimmed by 2 bases and J by 0 bases, leaving 11 bases between them. Germline values: CDR1 MDHEN, CDR2 SYDVKM. This clonotype is judged medium-sized. The V and J genes are TRBV28 and TRBJ2-7; D perhaps matches TRBD1 (5 bases). The sequenced sample consisted of CD8+ T cells from the margin of a lung tumor. The TCR was taken from a female donor with lung adenocarcinoma. The CD4 and CD8 labels of this study may be unreliable. The CDR3 DNA follows: TGTGCCAGCAGTTTACAGGGTTTGCACTCCTACGAGCAGTACTTC. This gives the protein CASSLQGLHSYEQYF.